A single TCR beta chain is shown here with its context. These data originate in a study of blood T cell repertoires in COVID-19. Germline CDR1 and CDR2: LGHDT and YNNKEL (reference sequence). The CDR3 consists of 14 residues. J gave up 5 bases and V 8 bases, and 7 bases lay outside the gene matches. How the authors handled the data: Amplifying reference gene primers gave estimates of nucleated cell counts. Sequencing used immunoSEQ multiplex PCR; TCRdb keeps in-frame clones, though not all of them. Clone size and V and J calls were adopted from that table, with D and trimming inferred from the DNA. This table has roughly 63,000 clones, roughly 74% appearing once.

The chain recombines TRBV3-1 (or the pseudogene TRBV3-2) with TRBJ2-3, with TRBD2 matching over 10 bases. This TCR came from a woman older than 75 with acute or convalescent COVID-19. The material sequenced was peripheral blood. CDR3 loop: CASGRAGGGDTQYF. The CDR3 DNA reads TGTGCCAGCGGTCGAGCGGGGGGGGGAGATACGCAGTATTTT.